These T cell receptor beta chains were read from a single sample in a study of blood T cell repertoires in COVID-19. Using immunoSEQ multiplex PCR, the repertoire was profiled, and TCRdb retains in-frame clones only, with some absent. The sample has about 400,000 clones; about nine tenths are singletons. The source material was peripheral blood. The receptors stem from a woman aged 25 to 45 with active or convalescent COVID-19. The CDR3 runs from the conserved cysteine through the conserved F or W. The order of the fields is clone size, V gene, D gene, J gene, CDR3 DNA, CDR3 protein. D genes are given only for firm matches. Size values are once, few and many counts, or a class for expanded clones, and some rows have none.

NA	TRBV4-1	NA	TRBJ1-1	TGCGCCAGCAGCCCAGTTATTCGCAGGGGCGGCAACACTGAAGCTTTCTTT	CASSPVIRRGGNTEAFF
NA	TRBV19	NA	TRBJ1-3	TGTGCCAGTAGTATAAAACGCGCTGGAAACACCATATATTTT	CASSIKRAGNTIYF
few	TRBV27	NA	TRBJ1-5	TGTGCCAGCAGCCCGATTCCCCCCGGGGATCAGCCCCAGCATTTT	CASSPIPPGDQPQHF
NA	TRBV18	NA	TRBJ1-2	TGTGCCAGCTCACCGCAACGGGCTAACTATGGCTACACCTTC	CASSPQRANYGYTF
NA	TRBV5-1	TRBD1	TRBJ1-1	TGCGCCGTAAGGACAGGGAACACTGAAGCTTTCTTT	CAVRTGNTEAFF
NA	TRBV7-2	NA	TRBJ2-7	TGTGCCAGCAGCTCGGCGGGACCTTACGAGCAGTACTTC	CASSSAGPYEQYF
NA	TRBV5-4	TRBD1	TRBJ2-2	TGTGCCAGCAGCCCAAGAGAGAGAACAGGGGGCGGCGGGGAGCTGTTTTTT	CASSPRERTGGGGELFF
NA	TRBV18	NA	TRBJ2-7	TGTGCCAGCTCACCCATCGACCGACAGAGCTCCTACGAGCAGTACTTC	CASSPIDRQSSYEQYF
once	TRBV3-1/TRBV3-2	TRBD1	TRBJ2-7	TGTGCCAGCCAACAGGGGGCTAATTACGAGCAGTACTTC	CASQQGANYEQYF
NA	TRBV12-5	NA	TRBJ1-5	TGTGCTAGTGGTTTGGTAATTGGGGGGGGACCGTCCAATCAGCCCCAGCATTTT	CASGLVIGGGPSNQPQHF
NA	TRBV18	NA	TRBJ1-2	TGTGCCAGCTCTCGCGAGCGCTATGGCTACACCTTC	CASSRERYGYTF
NA	TRBV2	TRBD2	TRBJ2-2	TGTGCCACCTCTACCAGGGAGGGTGGGGAGCTGTTTTTT	CATSTREGGELFF
NA	TRBV5-1	TRBD2	TRBJ2-5	TGCGCCAGCAGCTCGATTCCTAGCGGGAAATTGGGGGAGACCCAGTACTTC	CASSSIPSGKLGETQYF
NA	TRBV20-1	NA	TRBJ2-7	TGCAGTGCTAGTCTAGGCGCAGCAAGCTACGAGCAGTACTTC	CSASLGAASYEQYF
once	TRBV7-9	TRBD2	TRBJ2-1	TGTGCCAGCAGCTTCAGCGGGGCGGGAGGCCCTTCCTACAATGAGCAGTTCTTC	CASSFSGAGGPSYNEQFF
once	TRBV24-1	TRBD1	TRBJ2-1	TGTGCCACCAGTGGGACAGGGACAAACAATGAGCAGTTCTTC	CATSGTGTNNEQFF
NA	TRBV5-1	TRBD2	TRBJ2-2	TGCGCCAGCAGCTTGGCCTCGAGCGGGAGTAGGGCCGGGGAGCTGTTTTTT	CASSLASSGSRAGELFF
once	TRBV27	TRBD1	TRBJ1-5	TGTGCCAGCAGTCAGGGGACAGGGTATGGTCAGCCCCAGCATTTT	CASSQGTGYGQPQHF
once	TRBV6-5	NA	TRBJ1-2	TGTGCCAGCTACAGGGACCCTAACTATGGCTACACCTTC	CASYRDPNYGYTF
NA	TRBV5-6	TRBD1	TRBJ1-6	TGTGCCAGCAGCACCGGACAGGGGTATAATTCACCCCTCCACTTT	CASSTGQGYNSPLHF
few	TRBV21-1	NA	TRBJ1-1	TGTGCCAGCAGCAAAGCGCTAATCCCTCTTACGAACACTGAAGCTTTCTTT	CASSKALIPLTNTEAFF
NA	TRBV29-1	NA	TRBJ2-7	TGCAGCGTACACATCGGGGGAACCTACGAGCAGTACTTC	CSVHIGGTYEQYF
NA	TRBV9	NA	TRBJ1-4	TGTGCCAGCAGTGAGACTACAGGGTCTAATGAAAAACTGTTTTTT	CASSETTGSNEKLFF
NA	TRBV5-6	TRBD2	TRBJ2-7	TGTGCCAGCAGCGGCGGACTAGCGGGAGAGGGTCTCGAGCAGTACTTC	CASSGGLAGEGLEQYF
NA	TRBV7-9	NA	TRBJ2-1	TGTGCCAGCAGCTTAGCGGGGGCAACTCCAAACTACAATGAGCAGTTCTTC	CASSLAGATPNYNEQFF
NA	TRBV5-4	TRBD2	TRBJ2-1	TGTGCCAGCAGCTTGAAAAGCGGGGAGGCCCTCAATGAGCAGTTCTTC	CASSLKSGEALNEQFF
NA	TRBV5-4	TRBD2	TRBJ2-3	TGTGCCAGCAGCTCGGTGGGACTAGCACAGATGGCTACGCAGTATTTT	CASSSVGLAQMATQYF
NA	TRBV4-2	NA	TRBJ1-4	TGTGCCAGCAGTGGGGCCCTAGGAGAAAAACTGTTTTTT	CASSGALGEKLFF
NA	TRBV6-5	TRBD2	TRBJ2-3	TGTGCCAGCAGTTACTCCTGGCGGGGGGCGGATACGCAGTATTTT	CASSYSWRGADTQYF
NA	TRBV19	NA	TRBJ1-4	TGTGCCAGTGGGGGGACTCGGGGTGAAAAACTGTTTTTT	CASGGTRGEKLFF
once	TRBV6-1	NA	TRBJ2-4	TGTGCCAGCAGTGAAGGGGGCACGAAAAACATTCAGTACTTC	CASSEGGTKNIQYF